This TCR beta chain was obtained from a study of blood T cell repertoires in COVID-19. Sequencing was performed with immunoSEQ multiplex PCR; in TCRdb, only in-frame clones are kept and a portion is missing. The table includes some 430,000 clones, around 90% detected once. Germline CDR1 SEHNR, CDR2 FQNEAQ (reference sequence). The CDR3 has 18 amino acids. V was clipped by 0 bases and J by 0 bases; unmatched bases: 8. Participant reports of clinical history set cohort assignment. For recovered donors of Cohort 3, there were two negative PCRs, clearance, or symptom resolution. Material for sequencing was PBMCs or T cells enriched from blood (not recorded which). The chain couples TRBV7-9 to TRBJ2-1; 7 bases align to TRBD2. The clonotype was recovered from a man between 18 and 35 years old who had recovered from COVID-19. The CDR3 DNA reads as TGTGCCAGCAGCTTAGCTCTTCGACTAGCCTCCTCCTACAATGAGCAGTTCTTC. This codes for CASSLALRLASSYNEQFF.